Following are 25 T cell receptor beta chains from one sample sequenced in a study of early T cells in non-severe SARS-CoV-2 infection. TCRdb reanalysed the 5' RACE reads using MiXCR and keeps one entry per CDR3 protein. The table shows 33,000 or so distinct CDR3 sequences, with 4.5% to 7.5% occurring only once. The specimen was whole blood. These receptors were taken from an adult who was a healthcare worker with PCR-confirmed SARS-CoV-2 infection or an uninfected control (not recorded which).

This clonotype was observed at least ten times. The J gene is TRBJ2-7, the V gene TRBV28, with D perhaps given as TRBD1 or TRBD2 (5 bases each). The CDR3 consists of 13 residues. The ends were cut back, 2 bases at V and 1 base at J, with 6 bases in the middle. Germline CDR1 reads MDHEN; CDR2 reads SYDVKM. The CDR3 DNA reads TGTGCCAGCAGTTTAGAGGGGTCCTACGAGCAGTACTTC. This gives the protein CASSLEGSYEQYF.

This clonotype was observed many times. This chain connects TRBV4-1 to TRBJ2-7, with TRBD2 as a possible D gene (6 bases). The CDR3 has 15 amino acids. Germline lookup yields CDR1 MGHRA and CDR2 YSYEKL. Trimming took 3 bases from V and 7 from J, leaving 19 bases between them. The CDR3 sequence: CASSQRDRSLGEQYF. In DNA, the CDR3 is TGCGCCAGCAGCCAGCGGGACCGATCCTTAGGTGAGCAGTACTTC.

At least ten counts were recorded for this clonotype. As DNA, the CDR3 is TGTGCCAGCAGCCCCCCCGCCGGGACGATGAACACTGAAGCTTTCTTT. It encodes CASSPPAGTMNTEAFF. The genes are TRBV5-6 and TRBJ1-1; D is possibly TRBD1 (5 bases). With 4 bases removed from V and 0 bases from J, the gap between germline ends came to 16 bases. The CDR3 runs 16 residues. Germline loops: CDR1 SGHDT, CDR2 YYEEEE. The full variable domain, in which reference TRBV5-6 and TRBJ1-1 provide the parts outside the CDR3, is DAGVTQSPTHLIKTRGQQVTLRCSPKSGHDTVSWYQQALGQGPQFIFQYYEEEERQRGNFPDRFSGHQFPNYSSELNVNALLLGDSALYLCASSPPAGTMNTEAFFGQGTRLTVV.

The chain has TRBV7-3 and TRBJ2-1; D possibly corresponds to TRBD1 (6 bases). The CDR3 covers 13 residues. Germline loops: CDR1 SGHTA, CDR2 FQGTGA. The V end was cut by 4 bases, the J end by 6 bases, with 10 bases between. CDR3 sequence reads: CASSSGVPNEQFF. The CDR3 DNA sequence: TGTGCCAGCAGCTCAGGGGTGCCCAATGAGCAGTTCTTC.

There are many counts of this clonotype. This chain joins TRBV7-9 and TRBJ1-1; D unresolved. CDR3 length: 13 residues. Per the germline V gene, CDR1 is SEHNR and CDR2 is FQNEAQ (reference sequence). Trimming removed 3 bases at V and 3 bases at J, with 8 bases between. The CDR3 DNA reads as TGTGCCAGCAGCTTTGGCAGAGACACTGAAGCTTTCTTT. Translating it yields CASSFGRDTEAFF.

Many counts were recorded for this clonotype. The chain couples TRBV20-1 to TRBJ1-1, with TRBD1 as a possible D gene (6 bases). CDR1 and CDR2 from the germline V gene are DFQATT and SNEGSKA (reference sequence). This CDR3 is 11 amino acids long. V lost 6 bases, J lost 5 bases, and 10 bases lay in between. The chain's CDR3 is CSAITGTEAFF. The CDR3 DNA reads TGCAGTGCGATCACAGGGACTGAAGCTTTCTTT.

This clonotype was recorded many times. The J gene is TRBJ1-2, the V gene TRBV27, with D possibly being TRBD1 (6 bases). The V gene's germline CDR1 is MNHEY and CDR2 SMNVEV (reference sequence). The CDR3 loop spans 13 amino acids. Trimming cost V 0 bases and J 8 bases, with 10 bases left between them. CDR3 DNA: TGTGCCAGCAGTTTATCGGGGGGCTGGGGCTACACCTTC. This translates into CASSLSGGWGYTF.

Many counts were recorded for this clonotype. The chain couples TRBV7-6 to TRBJ2-7, with D possibly TRBD2 on 6 matching bases. The V gene's germline CDR1 is SGHVS and CDR2 FNYEAQ. V lost 0 bases and J 5 bases, leaving 11 bases between the germline ends. The CDR3 is made up of 14 amino acids. In DNA, the CDR3 is TGTGCCAGCAGCTTAGCGGGGAGGTCGGACGAGCAGTACTTC. As protein: CASSLAGRSDEQYF. Together with reference TRBV7-6 and TRBJ2-7, the CDR3 gives the full variable domain: GAGVSQSPRYKVTKRGQDVALRCDPISGHVSLYWYRQALGQGPEFLTYFNYEAQQDKSGLPNDRFSAERPEGSISTLTIQRTEQRDSAMYRCASSLAGRSDEQYFGPGTRLTVT.

This clonotype appeared many times. The rearrangement links TRBV5-1 to TRBJ2-2; 14 nucleotides match TRBD2. The junction had 11 bases not matched to a gene; V was cut back by 3 bases and J by 7 bases. Germline CDR1 and CDR2: SGHRS and YFSETQ. This CDR3 has 18 amino acids. CDR3 protein: CASSSFRGLAGVDGELFF. The CDR3 DNA is TGCGCCAGCAGCTCGTTTAGGGGACTAGCGGGAGTTGACGGGGAGCTGTTTTTT.

This clonotype was found many times. This rearrangement joins TRBV11-3 to TRBJ2-2; TRBD1 matches 8 bases. The CDR3 loop spans 13 amino acids. Germline assignment: CDR1 SGHNT and CDR2 YENEEA. J gave up 12 bases and V 4 bases, and 7 bases lay outside the gene matches. The CDR3: CASSSETGVKLFF. CDR3 bases: TGTGCCAGCAGCTCAGAGACAGGGGTCAAGCTGTTTTTT.

A few counts support this clonotype. CDR3 residues: CASSEDRAEGNSPLHF. In DNA, the CDR3 is TGTGCCAGCAGCGAGGACCGCGCGGAGGGAAATTCACCCCTCCACTTT. This chain joins TRBV21-1 and TRBJ1-6. TRBV21-1 is marked as a pseudogene. The CDR3 spans 16 residues.

The sample holds many counts of this clonotype. CDR3 residues: CASSPGADTEAFF. Written as DNA, the CDR3 is TGCGCCAGCAGCCCCGGGGCCGACACTGAAGCTTTCTTT. J is TRBJ1-1 and V is TRBV5-1, with D possibly TRBD1 on 5 matching bases. Germline V CDR1 and CDR2: SGHRS, YFSETQ. The CDR3 contains 13 residues. The V and J ends lost 4 bases and 3 bases respectively, with 10 bases between them.

This clonotype was picked up many times. V is TRBV6-1 and J is TRBJ1-2; the D is unclear. The CDR3 totals 15 residues. V lost 0 bases and J lost 3, with 11 bases in between. Germline V gene lookup returns CDR1 MNHNS and CDR2 SASEGT. The CDR3 DNA follows: TGTGCCAGCAGTGAAGCGCGGGAGGGTGACTATGGCTACACCTTC. This gives the protein CASSEAREGDYGYTF.

This clonotype was detected a few times. The chain has TRBV7-2 and TRBJ2-3, with D hard to call. The CDR3 covers 13 residues. Germline V lookup: CDR1 SGHTA, CDR2 FQGNSA. Trimming took off 5 bases at V and 12 bases at J, with 18 bases between the two ends. CDR3 bases: TGTGCCAGCAGCCCCCGGACGTCCCCCAGCCAGTATTTT. It is translated as CASSPRTSPSQYF.

This clonotype was seen many times. The J gene is TRBJ2-1, the V gene TRBV12-3 or TRBV12-4, with D unresolved. The CDR3 is made up of 16 amino acids. V lost 6 bases and J lost 0, with 15 bases in between. The CDR3 DNA reads TGTGCCAGCAGGACCGCCCAACCCTACTCCTACAATGAGCAGTTCTTC. Translated: CASRTAQPYSYNEQFF.

The chain joins TRBV12-3 or TRBV12-4 to TRBJ2-2; 10 bases map to TRBD2. The CDR3 is 22 residues long. Trimming at V came to 3 bases and at J to 1 base, leaving 20 bases not matched to a gene. This chain's CDR3 is CASSFAGTPRTSGYMNTGELFF. Written as DNA, the CDR3 is TGTGCCAGCAGTTTTGCAGGGACCCCCAGGACTAGCGGATACATGAACACCGGGGAGCTGTTTTTT.

This clonotype was counted ten times or more. J is TRBJ2-3 and V is TRBV5-5, with no clear D. The CDR3 has 14 residues. Germline assignment: CDR1 SGHKS and CDR2 YYEKEE (reference sequence). Deletions cut 4 bases from V and 5 bases from J, with 14 bases between. CDR3 sequence reads: CASSTDPRRDTQYF. CDR3 nucleotide sequence: TGTGCCAGCAGCACGGACCCCCGGCGAGATACGCAGTATTTT.

This clonotype occurred many times. The chain couples TRBV10-3 to TRBJ2-5, with D maybe TRBD1 (6 bases). The V end was cut by 7 bases, the J end by 2 bases, with 14 bases between. Germline CDR1 and CDR2: ENHRY and SYGVKD. The CDR3 consists of 14 residues. CDR3 in DNA: TGTGCCATCACCAGGGGCTCGGGGCAAGAGACCCAGTACTTC. Its translation is CAITRGSGQETQYF.

This clonotype appeared a few times. The chain is built from TRBV5-1 and TRBJ2-7; no clear D. The V gene's germline CDR1 is SGHRS and CDR2 YFSETQ. V was pared by 0 bases and J by 3 bases, with 10 bases between. The CDR3 extends over 14 amino acids. The CDR3 sequence is CASSLVGRNYEQYF. The DNA of the CDR3 is TGCGCCAGCAGCTTGGTGGGCAGAAACTACGAGCAGTACTTC.

This clonotype was seen at least ten times. V is TRBV29-1 and J is TRBJ1-2; D not certain. The CDR3 is 9 residues long. CDR1 and CDR2 from the germline V gene are SQVTM and ANQGSEA. V lost 7 bases and J lost 14, with 14 bases in between. The CDR3 region is CSAGPEETF. In DNA, the CDR3 is TGCAGCGCCGGACCCGAGGAGACCTTC.

This clonotype was seen ten or more times. This chain joins TRBV19 and TRBJ1-4, with D hard to call. V was trimmed by 5 bases and J by 0 bases, leaving 7 bases between them. Germline CDR1 LNHDA, CDR2 SQIVND (reference sequence). CDR3 size: 14 residues. The CDR3, as DNA: TGTGCCAGTAGTCTTGCAGCAACTAATGAAAAACTGTTTTTT. Translating it yields CASSLAATNEKLFF.

This clonotype was observed many times. The J gene is TRBJ2-7, the V gene TRBV6-2 or TRBV6-3; D remains unclear. CDR3 length: 12 residues. Trimming shortened V by 7 bases and J by 4 bases, and 11 bases separated the two germline ends. The germline CDR1 and CDR2 sequences are MNHEY and SVGEGT. CDR3 in amino acids: CASTHGDYEQYF. CDR3 nucleotides: TGTGCCAGCACCCACGGAGATTACGAGCAGTACTTC.

This clonotype was recorded many times. The genes are TRBV6-6 and TRBJ1-1; 8 bases map to TRBD1. The V gene end was trimmed by 6 bases and the J gene end by 4 bases; junction bases not matched to a gene: 10. The CDR3 has 15 residues. The germline V gene encodes CDR1 MNHNY and CDR2 SVGAGI (reference sequence). The CDR3 bases are TGTGCCAGCAGCCCCACAGGGGGTCGGGGCACTGAAGCTTTCTTT. Translation gives CASSPTGGRGTEAFF.

At least ten counts were recorded for this clonotype. The V gene is TRBV4-2, the J gene TRBJ2-3, with TRBD2 matching over 11 bases. Trimming at V came to 1 base and at J to 3 bases, leaving 18 bases not matched to a gene. The CDR3 is made up of 21 amino acids. The germline CDR1 and CDR2 sequences are LGHNA and YNFKEQ. The CDR3 bases are TGTGCCAGCAGCCAAGGGGTTGCACTAGCGGGAGAATTCAGTGGGACAGATACGCAGTATTTT. This sequence encodes CASSQGVALAGEFSGTDTQYF.

This clonotype was seen at least ten times. J is TRBJ2-7 and V is TRBV20-1; D is possibly TRBD2 (5 bases). This CDR3 is built from 13 residues. Trimming removed 5 bases at V and 1 base at J, with 12 bases between. The germline gives CDR1 DFQATT, CDR2 SNEGSKA (reference sequence). CDR3 nucleotides: TGCAGTGCTGAGGAAGAGGGTTCCTACGAGCAGTACTTC. Translation gives CSAEEEGSYEQYF.